One sample yielded the 29 T cell receptor beta chains listed below, sequenced in a study of cytomegalovirus exposure and HLA in healthy donors. Primers included in the PCR were 60 Vbeta and 13 Jbeta primers. Some clones are missing from TCRdb's copy, which holds only in-frame ones; the method was immunoSEQ multiplex PCR. Among roughly 110,000 clones listed, over 60% were seen once. Sequenced sample: PBMCs. The source is a man aged 25 to 40 in good health and CMV-seropositive.

The V call is TRBV7-9, the J call TRBJ2-5, with D maybe TRBD2 (6 bases). V gave up 8 bases and J gave up 2 bases, with 9 bases separating them. Per the germline V gene, CDR1 is SEHNR and CDR2 is FQNEAQ (reference sequence). This CDR3 is 12 amino acids long. DNA of the CDR3: TGTGCCAGCGGGACTCTTCAAGAGACCCAGTACTTC. Protein sequence: CASGTLQETQYF.

The V call is TRBV11-2, the J call TRBJ2-1; 7 nucleotides align to TRBD2. Per germline, CDR1 SGHAT and CDR2 FQNNGV. The CDR3 covers 14 residues. With 4 bases clipped from V and 9 bases from J, the junction kept 9 bases outside the gene matches. CDR3 sequence: CASSSIPGGGEQFF. In DNA form, the CDR3 reads TGTGCCAGCAGCTCGATCCCCGGCGGGGGTGAGCAGTTCTTC.

The chain employs TRBV5-4 and TRBJ2-7; perhaps TRBD2 as D (5 bases). The CDR3 has 19 amino acids. Trimming left V 4 bases short and J 4 bases short, with 30 bases between. Germline values: CDR1 SGHNT, CDR2 YYREEE (reference sequence). Here the CDR3 reads CASSVRKLPGSSLWYEQYF. The CDR3 nucleotides read TGTGCCAGCAGCGTGAGAAAACTACCGGGGAGTTCCCTCTGGTACGAGCAGTACTTC.

In nucleotides, the CDR3 is TGTGCCAGCAGTGCTAGGACAGGGGGCGTAACTTTCTACGAGCAGTACTTC. Its protein product is CASSARTGGVTFYEQYF. The chain combines TRBV6-1 with TRBJ2-7; 11 bases align to TRBD1. The trim removed 4 bases at V and 3 bases at J, leaving 11 bases unmatched. The CDR3 loop spans 17 amino acids. CDR1 and CDR2 (germline): MNHNS, SASEGT.

The rearrangement joins TRBV10-2 to TRBJ2-1, with a weak D call TRBD1 (6 bases). Germline values: CDR1 WSHSY, CDR2 SAAADI. With 5 bases removed from V and 0 bases from J, the gap between germline ends came to 11 bases. This CDR3 is built from 15 residues. This CDR3 is CASSQGHRSYNEQFF. In DNA, the CDR3 is TGCGCCAGCAGTCAGGGACATCGCTCCTACAATGAGCAGTTCTTC.

The chain links TRBV7-2 to TRBJ2-3, with D unresolved. CDR1 is SGHTA and CDR2 is FQGNSA in the germline V gene. The CDR3 has 14 residues. Trimming removed 2 bases at V and 4 bases at J, with 10 bases between. The CDR3 nucleotides read TGTGCCAGCAGCTTATCCCGAGCCCCAGATACGCAGTATTTT. Translated: CASSLSRAPDTQYF.

This clone came up once. This sequence joins TRBV11-2 and TRBJ2-3, with TRBD2 matching over 8 bases. Germline V gene lookup returns CDR1 SGHAT and CDR2 FQNNGV. This CDR3 comprises 13 residues. V was pared by 5 bases and J by 6 bases, with 4 bases of the junction left unmatched. The CDR3 loop is CASSVRLADTQYF. The CDR3 DNA reads as TGTGCCAGCAGCGTACGACTAGCGGATACGCAGTATTTT.

In its sample, this clone was seen once. Other DNA variants within this sample encode the same CDR3. The chain combines TRBV6-6 with TRBJ2-5; D is ambiguous. V lost 7 bases and J lost 8, with 17 bases in between. CDR3 size: 13 residues. CDR1 is MNHNY, CDR2 SVGAGI, per germline (reference sequence). The CDR3 region is CASTRLRLETQYF. The CDR3 nucleotides are TGTGCCAGCACCCGACTTCGTCTGGAAACCCAGTACTTC.

This clone was observed a single time. This sequence joins TRBV29-1 and TRBJ2-3; 8 bases align to TRBD2. The CDR3 sequence is 17 residues long. Germline V gene lookup returns CDR1 SQVTM and CDR2 ANQGSEA. V gave up 1 base and J gave up 3 bases; unmatched junction bases: 12. The CDR3 DNA reads TGCAGCGTTGAAGGAGGCCTAGCGGGCCATATAACAGATACGCAGTATTTT. This translates into CSVEGGLAGHITDTQYF.

The J gene is TRBJ2-7, the V gene TRBV7-9, with 8 nucleotides matching TRBD1. Looked up from germline, CDR1 is SEHNR and CDR2 is FQNEAQ (reference sequence). This CDR3 region has 18 residues. V lost 0 bases and J lost 5; bases outside the gene matches: 15. CDR3 sequence (DNA): TGTGCCAGCAGCTTAGCCTGGACAGGGATTCTTCCCTACCACGAGCAGTACTTC. The encoded protein is CASSLAWTGILPYHEQYF.

The rearrangement joins TRBV4-2 to TRBJ1-2; 8 bases line up with TRBD1. This CDR3 comprises 14 residues. The V gene end was trimmed by 1 base and the J gene end by 3 bases; junction bases not matched to a gene: 1. Germline values: CDR1 LGHNA, CDR2 YNFKEQ. The CDR3 here is CASSQVTGDYGYTF. The DNA for the CDR3 is TGTGCCAGCAGCCAAGTGACAGGGGACTATGGCTACACCTTC.

This clone was picked up a small number of times. J is TRBJ1-6 and V is TRBV6-5; TRBD1 is a possible D gene (5 bases). Germline assignment: CDR1 MNHEY and CDR2 SVGAGI. The V end lost 10 bases, the J end lost 4 bases, and 14 bases lay between the germline ends. This CDR3 region has 14 residues. The CDR3 is CAITATEYNSPLHF. The CDR3 nucleotides read TGTGCCATCACGGCGACAGAATATAATTCACCCCTCCACTTT.

The sample holds a few counts of this clone. The V gene is TRBV27, the J gene TRBJ2-7; 7 positions agree with TRBD2. The CDR3 is made up of 12 amino acids. Germline V gene sequence: CDR1 MNHEY, CDR2 SMNVEV (reference sequence). Trimming cost V 2 bases and J 9 bases; bases outside gene matches: 4. The CDR3 sequence: CASSLGRDPQYF. The CDR3 DNA is TGTGCCAGCAGTTTAGGGAGGGATCCGCAGTACTTC.

In this sample, this clone turned up a few times. Other DNA sequences in the sample encode the same CDR3. The genes are TRBV28 and TRBJ1-1, with TRBD1 as a possible D gene (5 bases). V was trimmed by 1 base and J by 4 bases, leaving 13 bases between them. There are 15 residues in the CDR3. Germline CDR1 reads MDHEN; CDR2 reads SYDVKM. The CDR3 spells CASSLSPGQLTEAFF. Here the CDR3 DNA reads TGTGCCAGCAGTTTATCCCCAGGGCAACTCACTGAAGCTTTCTTT.

The V and J genes are TRBV7-2 and TRBJ2-7; a possible D gene is TRBD2 (5 bases). The germline V and J ends were trimmed by 7 bases and 7 bases, with 17 bases remaining between them. Per the germline V gene, CDR1 is SGHTA and CDR2 is FQGNSA. The CDR3 totals 13 residues. CDR3 DNA sequence: TGTGCCAGCACCTATAATGTCGGCGGGGAGCAGTACTTC. It yields the protein CASTYNVGGEQYF.

V gene TRBV5-1 combines with J gene TRBJ2-6; the D is unclear. The length of the CDR3 is 15 residues. V lost 4 bases and J 1 base, leaving 9 bases between the germline ends. From germline, CDR1 is SGHRS and CDR2 YFSETQ. Here the CDR3 reads CASSPGRSGANVLTF. The CDR3 DNA reads TGCGCCAGCAGCCCTGGCCGATCTGGGGCCAACGTCCTGACTTTC.

This clone was seen just once. The rearrangement links TRBV30 to TRBJ1-6; 10 nucleotides agree with TRBD1. The length of the CDR3 is 16 residues. The J segment lost 5 bases and the V segment lost 5 bases, leaving 9 bases of the junction unmatched. Germline V gene sequence: CDR1 GTSNPN, CDR2 SVGIG (reference sequence). This CDR3 is CAWGPGQGGNNSPLHF. In DNA, the CDR3 is TGTGCCTGGGGCCCTGGACAGGGGGGCAATAATTCACCCCTCCACTTT.

The chain recombines TRBV5-6 with TRBJ2-5; 8 bases map to TRBD2. The CDR3 is 15 amino acids. The V segment lost 1 base and the J segment 1 base; nucleotides outside the gene matches: 3. Germline loops: CDR1 SGHDT, CDR2 YYEEEE. CDR3 DNA: TGTGCCAGCAGCTTGACTAGCGGCGCCCAAGAGACCCAGTACTTC. Translated, it gives CASSLTSGAQETQYF. Full variable domain (remainder filled in from reference TRBV5-6 and TRBJ2-5): DAGVTQSPTHLIKTRGQQVTLRCSPKSGHDTVSWYQQALGQGPQFIFQYYEEEERQRGNFPDRFSGHQFPNYSSELNVNALLLGDSALYLCASSLTSGAQETQYFGPGTRLLVL.

The sample holds a few counts of this clone. V is TRBV5-5 and J is TRBJ1-1, with TRBD1 as a possible D gene (6 bases). The CDR3 is made up of 15 amino acids. CDR1 is SGHKS and CDR2 is YYEKEE in the germline V gene (reference sequence). The V and J ends lost 1 base and 0 bases respectively, with 10 bases between them. The CDR3 DNA reads TGTGCCAGCAGCTTGACCCAGGGGATGAACACTGAAGCTTTCTTT. Protein sequence: CASSLTQGMNTEAFF.

This clone was seen once. A junction boundary mismatches the germline segment, possibly from a read error. Other DNA sequences in the same sample also yield this CDR3. J is TRBJ1-6 and V is TRBV9; TRBD1 matches 11 bases. CDR1 is SGDLS, CDR2 YYNGEE, per germline. This CDR3 contains 16 residues. The CDR3 spells CASSKQGQGGNSPLHF. CDR3 bases: TGTGCCAGCAGCAAACAGGGACAGGGGGGTAATTCGCCCCTCCACTTT.

The chain has TRBV18 and TRBJ2-3; a possible D gene is TRBD2 (5 bases). In germline, CDR1 is KGHSH, CDR2 LQKENI. The CDR3 is made up of 15 amino acids. Trimming shortened V by 3 bases and J by 2 bases, and 12 bases separated the two germline ends. CDR3 in DNA: TGTGCCAGCTCACCCTACGGACTCTCCACAGATACGCAGTATTTT. This translates into CASSPYGLSTDTQYF.

The V and J genes are TRBV28 and TRBJ2-2; 12 bases map to TRBD1. The CDR3 extends over 17 amino acids. The germline CDR1 and CDR2 sequences are MDHEN and SYDVKM. V gave up 8 bases and J gave up 4 bases; unmatched junction bases: 11. Here the CDR3 reads CASPPKGDRGRTGELFF. The CDR3 DNA follows: TGTGCCAGCCCCCCAAAGGGGGACAGGGGGCGCACCGGGGAGCTGTTTTTT.

This clone showed up just a few times. V usage is TRBV5-6 and J usage is TRBJ2-3; 7 nucleotides agree with TRBD1. The trim removed 4 bases at V and 4 bases at J, leaving 3 bases unmatched. Per germline, CDR1 SGHDT and CDR2 YYEEEE. The CDR3 extends over 13 amino acids. The CDR3 sequence: CASSAQGADTQYF. The DNA of the CDR3 is TGTGCCAGCAGCGCTCAGGGGGCAGATACGCAGTATTTT.

The gene calls are TRBV30 and TRBJ2-5; 8 positions agree with TRBD2. The CDR3 length is 16 residues. Per germline, CDR1 GTSNPN and CDR2 SVGIG (reference sequence). V gave up 0 bases and J gave up 2 bases; unmatched junction bases: 8. In DNA, the CDR3 is TGTGCCTGGAGTGTAACTAAGCGGGGGACACAAGAGACCCAGTACTTC. It codes for CAWSVTKRGTQETQYF.

The genes are TRBV5-1 and TRBJ2-3; D gene ambiguous. Germline CDR1 and CDR2: SGHRS and YFSETQ. CDR3 length: 14 amino acids. V was cut by 5 bases and J by 4 bases, with 14 bases left in between. The DNA for the CDR3 is TGCGCCAGCAGTCATGCCCAGGTTGCAGATACGCAGTATTTT. Amino acids: CASSHAQVADTQYF.

The chain employs TRBV2 and TRBJ2-5, with 8 bases fitting TRBD1. The CDR3 loop spans 16 amino acids. Per the germline V gene, CDR1 is SNHLY and CDR2 is FYNNEI. V lost 3 bases and J lost 4; bases outside the gene matches: 10. CDR3 in amino acids: CASSDVTGVIRETQYF. The CDR3 bases are TGTGCCAGCAGTGACGTGACAGGGGTTATTCGAGAGACCCAGTACTTC. Full variable domain (missing parts from reference TRBV2 and TRBJ2-5): EPEVTQTPSHQVTQMGQEVILRCVPISNHLYFYWYRQILGQKVEFLVSFYNNEISEKSEIFDDQFSVERPDGSNFTLKIRSTKLEDSAMYFCASSDVTGVIRETQYFGPGTRLLVL.

The rearrangement links TRBV2 to TRBJ1-4, with TRBD1 matching 9 bases. Germline V gene data show CDR1 as SNHLY and CDR2 as FYNNEI. Trimming took 6 bases from V and 7 from J; bases not matched to a gene: 9. The CDR3 sequence is 15 residues long. CDR3 residues: CASRFSTGGGEKLFF. The CDR3 DNA sequence: TGTGCCAGCAGATTCTCGACAGGGGGAGGTGAAAAACTGTTTTTT.

The chain carries TRBV30 and TRBJ2-7; D not certain. V was shortened by 3 bases and J by 3 bases, with 6 bases between the two germline ends. The CDR3 spans 11 residues. The V gene's germline CDR1 is GTSNPN and CDR2 SVGIG (reference sequence). CDR3 loop: CAWSFSYEQYF. The CDR3 nucleotides are TGTGCCTGGAGCTTTAGCTACGAGCAGTACTTC.

The CDR3 protein is CASSQDTPPLSNQPQHF. The CDR3 region has the DNA TGCGCCAGCAGCCAAGATACTCCTCCCTTAAGCAATCAGCCCCAGCATTTT. The rearrangement uses TRBV4-1 and TRBJ1-5, with D hard to call. CDR1 MGHRA and CDR2 YSYEKL come from the germline V gene. CDR3 size: 17 residues. V lost 0 bases to trimming and J lost 1 base, with 13 bases between them.